Shown below are 23 T cell receptor beta chains from a single sample sequenced in a study of cytomegalovirus exposure and HLA in healthy donors (dated by TCRdb to the late 2010s). Library preparation was by the immunoSEQ multiplex PCR assay. The multiplex PCR relied on a mix of 60 forward primers for TCR Vbeta segments and 13 reverse primers for TCR Jbeta segments. TCRdb limited this immuneACCESS table to in-frame rearrangements with V and J called. A share of clones is missing; checked studies link under half to unresolved V genes, and the rest is unexplained. This sample gives about 160,000 clones in total; 75% of them show up just once. The biggest ten clones account for approximately 3.1% of the sample. The specimen was PBMCs. Source of these receptors: a woman in her fifties or sixties in good health and CMV-seropositive.

This clone was seen only once. This chain connects TRBV5-1 to TRBJ2-3; 9 bases line up with TRBD2. The CDR3 has 15 amino acids. CDR1 and CDR2 (germline): SGHRS, YFSETQ. J was trimmed by 4 bases and V by 0 bases; bases with no gene match: 3. Here the CDR3 reads CASSLEAGGADTQYF. The CDR3 region has the DNA TGCGCCAGCAGCTTGGAAGCGGGGGGCGCAGATACGCAGTATTTT.

This clone was detected a few times. The gene calls are TRBV19 and TRBJ2-7; D perhaps matches TRBD1 (6 bases). CDR1 LNHDA and CDR2 SQIVND come from the germline V gene (reference sequence). The CDR3 length is 13 residues. V dropped 10 bases and J dropped 3 bases, with 16 bases sitting between them. CDR3 in amino acids: CATAPGHGYEQYF. CDR3 coding DNA: TGTGCCACAGCGCCGGGACACGGCTACGAGCAGTACTTC.

J is TRBJ1-1 and V is TRBV7-3; D is uncertain. Germline V lookup: CDR1 SGHTA, CDR2 FQGTGA. This CDR3 region has 15 residues. The germline V and J ends were trimmed by 5 bases and 3 bases, with 16 bases remaining between them. CDR3 in amino acids: CASSPGSGHDTEAFF. The CDR3 DNA sequence: TGTGCCAGCAGCCCCGGGAGTGGCCATGACACTGAAGCTTTCTTT.

The genes are TRBV6-5 and TRBJ2-1; possibly TRBD2 for D (6 bases). CDR1 and CDR2 from the germline V gene are MNHEY and SVGAGI. CDR3 length: 16 amino acids. V was pared by 0 bases and J by 2 bases, with 11 bases between. The CDR3 spells CASSYSSWGAYNEQFF. CDR3 DNA: TGTGCCAGCAGTTACTCGTCCTGGGGGGCCTACAATGAGCAGTTCTTC.

This clone has only a few counts. V and J are TRBV5-1 and TRBJ1-1; D ambiguous. Trimming left V 4 bases short and J 4 bases short, with 11 bases between. Germline V gene data show CDR1 as SGHRS and CDR2 as YFSETQ. The CDR3 consists of 13 residues. The CDR3 region has the DNA TGCGCCAGCAGCCGAGCGGTGAGCACTGAAGCTTTCTTT. This codes for CASSRAVSTEAFF.

The chain combines TRBV5-4 with TRBJ1-1, with a tentative D call TRBD1 (6 bases). Germline lookup yields CDR1 SGHNT and CDR2 YYREEE (reference sequence). The germline V and J ends were trimmed by 3 bases and 6 bases, with 18 bases remaining between them. The length of the CDR3 is 15 residues. CDR3 residues: CASSSTGFGFAEAFF. The CDR3, as DNA: TGTGCCAGCAGCTCTACAGGGTTTGGGTTTGCTGAAGCTTTCTTT.

The chain joins TRBV5-6 to TRBJ2-5; 13 nucleotides align to TRBD2. The CDR3 sequence is 15 residues long. Germline V lookup: CDR1 SGHDT, CDR2 YYEEEE. After removal of 4 bases from V and 2 bases from J, the junction contained 2 bases not matched to a gene. The CDR3 spells CASSPTSGGQETQYF. The CDR3 DNA is TGTGCCAGCAGCCCGACTAGCGGGGGGCAAGAGACCCAGTACTTC.

The chain carries TRBV28 and TRBJ2-1, with 7 bases identical to TRBD2. From germline, CDR1 is MDHEN and CDR2 SYDVKM. Losses at the gene ends were 4 bases for V and 15 bases for J; bases not matched to a gene: 18. The CDR3 is made up of 15 amino acids. The CDR3 loop is CASSSPGLSMDEGFF. DNA for the CDR3: TGTGCCAGCAGTTCGCCGGGACTAAGTATGGATGAAGGGTTCTTC.

This clone came up a few times. The chain combines TRBV18 with TRBJ2-5; the match to TRBD2 covers 7 bases. Per germline, CDR1 KGHSH and CDR2 LQKENI. Trimming cost V 2 bases and J 1 base; bases outside gene matches: 1. The CDR3 is 14 residues long. CDR3 loop: CASSPGGGQETQYF. The DNA for the CDR3 is TGTGCCAGCTCACCAGGCGGGGGCCAAGAGACCCAGTACTTC.

This chain joins TRBV7-9 and TRBJ2-5; 7 bases are a match to TRBD2. This CDR3 is built from 16 residues. J was trimmed by 0 bases and V by 6 bases; bases with no gene match: 10. Germline V gene lookup returns CDR1 SEHNR and CDR2 FQNEAQ (reference sequence). DNA for the CDR3: TGTGCCAGCAGTTATTTAGCGGGTGGATACCAAGAGACCCAGTACTTC. As protein: CASSYLAGGYQETQYF.

This clone was counted a few times. This rearrangement joins TRBV4-1 to TRBJ1-5; D uncertain. Trimming left V 3 bases short and J 5 bases short, with 20 bases between. The CDR3 extends over 17 amino acids. CDR1 and CDR2 (germline): MGHRA, YSYEKL. The CDR3 loop reads CASSHIGRGRRDQPQHF. The CDR3 bases are TGCGCCAGCAGCCATATCGGTCGAGGGAGGAGGGATCAGCCCCAGCATTTT.

The rearrangement joins TRBV4-1 to TRBJ1-1, with a tentative D call TRBD1 (5 bases). The germline V gene has CDR1 MGHRA and CDR2 YSYEKL. The ends were cut back, 0 bases at V and 0 bases at J, with 20 bases in the middle. The CDR3 is made up of 19 amino acids. The CDR3 loop is CASSQESAGRVGMNTEAFF. As DNA, the CDR3 is TGCGCCAGCAGCCAAGAATCAGCAGGGAGGGTAGGGATGAACACTGAAGCTTTCTTT.

The genes are TRBV4-1 and TRBJ2-4; D is perhaps TRBD2 (5 bases). From germline, CDR1 is MGHRA and CDR2 YSYEKL. V shed 0 bases and J shed 7 bases, with 13 bases lying between them. The CDR3 totals 15 residues. DNA for the CDR3: TGCGCCAGCAGCCAAGAAGAGACTATTGGGAACATTCAGTACTTC. It is translated as CASSQEETIGNIQYF.

The rearrangement joins TRBV10-3 to TRBJ1-6; 11 positions agree with TRBD1. V was clipped by 6 bases and J by 11 bases; unmatched bases: 6. The germline V gene encodes CDR1 ENHRY and CDR2 SYGVKD. CDR3 length: 14 residues. The CDR3 sequence: CAIRGGQGDTPLHF. In DNA, the CDR3 is TGTGCCATCAGGGGGGGACAGGGGGATACACCCCTCCACTTT.

This clone was detected a few times. The chain couples TRBV5-6 to TRBJ2-7; 8 bases map to TRBD1. V shed 2 bases, J shed 5 bases, and the junction held 3 bases outside the gene matches. This CDR3 is built from 13 residues. The germline V gene encodes CDR1 SGHDT and CDR2 YYEEEE. The CDR3 sequence: CASSFGTGNEQYF. CDR3 nucleotides: TGTGCCAGCAGCTTCGGGACAGGTAACGAGCAGTACTTC.

This clone was seen a handful of times. V usage is TRBV19 and J usage is TRBJ1-5; 8 bases match TRBD1. The CDR3 has 16 amino acids. With V trimmed by 4 bases and J by 3 bases, 8 bases remained unmatched. Germline V gene lookup returns CDR1 LNHDA and CDR2 SQIVND (reference sequence). The DNA for the CDR3 is TGTGCCAGTAGTACCCGGACAGGGATTATCAATCAGCCCCAGCATTTT. Translation gives CASSTRTGIINQPQHF.

The rearrangement links TRBV27 to TRBJ2-1, with D maybe TRBD2 (7 bases). The V end lost 2 bases, the J end lost 2 bases, and 10 bases lay between the germline ends. CDR3 length: 15 amino acids. CDR1 is MNHEY, CDR2 SMNVEV, per germline (reference sequence). This chain's CDR3 is CASSLPGGTYNEQFF. CDR3 sequence (DNA): TGTGCCAGCAGTTTACCGGGGGGCACCTACAATGAGCAGTTCTTC.

The rearrangement uses TRBV6-4 and TRBJ1-5; D unclear. From germline, CDR1 is MRHNA and CDR2 SNTAGT. This CDR3 is 16 amino acids long. The V gene lost 4 bases and the J gene lost 3 bases, with 16 bases spanning the gap. CDR3 nucleotide sequence: TGTGCCAGCAGTGGAGTAAGGAGGGCTTTCAATCAGCCCCAGCATTTT. Encoded protein: CASSGVRRAFNQPQHF.

The V call is TRBV6-5, the J call TRBJ2-5; D ambiguous. The CDR3 has 15 amino acids. Trimming took off 6 bases at V and 1 base at J, with 15 bases between the two ends. Germline values: CDR1 MNHEY, CDR2 SVGAGI. In DNA, the CDR3 is TGTGCCAGCAGCGCGTCGCCAGACTCCCAAGAGACCCAGTACTTC. Translated: CASSASPDSQETQYF.

This chain links TRBV5-4 with TRBJ1-1; TRBD1 might be the D (5 bases). CDR1 and CDR2 (germline): SGHNT, YYREEE (reference sequence). V lost 1 base to trimming and J lost 1 base, with 11 bases between them. CDR3 length: 15 residues. CDR3 loop: CASSLTQGSNTEAFF. The CDR3 DNA sequence: TGTGCCAGCAGCTTGACTCAGGGCTCGAACACTGAAGCTTTCTTT.

The CDR3 protein is CASSLGTVSQETQYF. The CDR3 bases are TGCGCCAGCAGCTTGGGGACTGTGTCCCAAGAGACCCAGTACTTC. This chain links TRBV5-1 with TRBJ2-5; the D gene is possibly TRBD2 (5 bases). V lost 0 bases, J lost 1 base, and 10 bases lay in between. Looked up from germline, CDR1 is SGHRS and CDR2 is YFSETQ. The CDR3 has 15 amino acids.

DNA of the CDR3: TGTGCCAGCAGCTTACCCATCAGGGTAGCCAAAAACATTCAGTACTTC. This translates into CASSLPIRVAKNIQYF. The rearrangement uses TRBV7-2 and TRBJ2-4; D is perhaps TRBD1 (5 bases). Trimming removed 2 bases at V and 0 bases at J, with 11 bases between. CDR1 and CDR2 (germline): SGHTA, FQGNSA. The CDR3 has 16 amino acids.

V and J are TRBV19 and TRBJ1-5, with 7 positions matching TRBD1. Germline V gene lookup returns CDR1 LNHDA and CDR2 SQIVND (reference sequence). The CDR3 runs to 14 residues. V trimming: 6 bases; J trimming: 1 base; junction bases outside the gene matches: 3. The CDR3 reads CASRTGPSNQPQHF. The DNA of the CDR3 is TGTGCCAGTAGGACAGGGCCAAGCAATCAGCCCCAGCATTTT.